This section outlines one TCR beta chain sequence together with its context. This clone was seen only once. Its cognate antigen has yet to be identified. Base qualities are not at hand, and no much larger clone is one base apart. What this sample's treatment or condition label stands for: randomized to nivolumab then ipilimumab (arm A) or the reverse (arm B). None of the patients in the trial had previously been given DNA-damaging chemotherapy. Live CD3+CD8+ cells negative for CD19 and CD56 were sorted from thawed PBMCs on a FACS Aria II flow cytometer. Samples were obtained from patients with melanoma enrolled in CheckMate 064, a randomized, open-label phase II trial of sequential checkpoint blockade. Leukapheresis was used to collect peripheral blood mononuclear cells, which were then purified with Ficoll-Paque and frozen in human serum with 10% DMSO. Immediately after sorting, the purity of sorted blood CD3+CD8+ cells was verified to be >98%, after which DNA was extracted.

From its cysteine to its phenylalanine, the CDR3 spans 13 amino acids. Kept here is only the CDR3 DNA, which spans 39 bases and is read in frame from base 1. In the germline V gene (reference sequence), CDR1 corresponds to SGHNT and CDR2 to YYREEE. The record originates from a study of sequential checkpoint blockade in melanoma (dated by TCRdb to the late 2010s). Describing the broader study: Patients were randomized 1:1 to first-line nivolumab followed by ipilimumab (arm A) or ipilimumab followed by nivolumab (arm B). Maintenance nivolumab came after each of the two trial sequences. General findings and caveats noted by the study authors: The response-prediction model combining TCR metrics and mutation burden needs validation in larger, independent patient cohorts.

The immunoSEQ Assay was used to immunosequence TCRbeta CDR3 regions from genomic DNA. Prior to high-throughput sequencing, genomic DNA was amplified by bias-controlled multiplex PCR. In the paper's pipeline: To quantify the absolute abundance of each unique TCRbeta CDR3 region, the sequences were collapsed and filtered. Clonality, defined as 1 minus Pielou's evenness, was calculated using only productive rearrangements. A previously published method was used to identify clones whose frequencies were significantly greater in on-treatment samples than in baseline samples. The clones in this table, taken by TCRdb from immuneACCESS, are in-frame only. Not every clone is retained; where verified, under half of the shortfall comes from an unresolved V gene, and the cause of the rest is unknown. That table is the source of V, J and clone size, and D and trimming were worked out from the DNA. The sample table holds about 26,000 clones, of which 60% to 80% were seen once. The top ten clones comprise more than 20% of the sample.

The chain joins TRBV5-4 to TRBJ2-5; the D gene is possibly TRBD2, with 6 bases matching. Matching the DNA end better, TRBJ2-7 makes the J call doubtful. The sequenced sample was CD8+ T cells sorted from blood (inferred from file names), obtained from a patient given nivolumab and ipilimumab in sequence. The clonotype originates from a human donor with melanoma. The CDR3 reads CASSLDGGYEQYF. The sequence in DNA is TGTGCCAGCAGCTTGGATGGGGGGTACGAGCAGTACTTC.